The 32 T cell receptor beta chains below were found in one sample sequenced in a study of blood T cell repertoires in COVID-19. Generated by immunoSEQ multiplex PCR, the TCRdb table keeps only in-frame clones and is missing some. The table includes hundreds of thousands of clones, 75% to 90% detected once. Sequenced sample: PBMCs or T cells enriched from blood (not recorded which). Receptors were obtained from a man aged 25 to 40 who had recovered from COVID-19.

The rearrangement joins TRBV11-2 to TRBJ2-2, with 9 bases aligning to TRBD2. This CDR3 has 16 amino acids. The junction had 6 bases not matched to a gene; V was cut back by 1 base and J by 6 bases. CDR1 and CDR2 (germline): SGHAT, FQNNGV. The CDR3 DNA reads TGTGCCAGCAGCTTAGTGCCTAGCGGGACCGCCGGGGAGCTGTTTTTT. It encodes CASSLVPSGTAGELFF.

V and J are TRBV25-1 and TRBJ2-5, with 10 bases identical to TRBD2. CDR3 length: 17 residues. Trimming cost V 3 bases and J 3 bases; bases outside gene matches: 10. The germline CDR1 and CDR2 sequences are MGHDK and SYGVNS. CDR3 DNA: TGTGCCAGCAGTGAGCCTTCGTGGACTAGCGGAAAAGAGACCCAGTACTTC. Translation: CASSEPSWTSGKETQYF.

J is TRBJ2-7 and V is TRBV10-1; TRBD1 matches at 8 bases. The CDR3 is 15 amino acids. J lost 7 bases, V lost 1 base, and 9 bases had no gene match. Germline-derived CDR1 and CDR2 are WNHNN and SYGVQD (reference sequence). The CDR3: CASSELAGGLGEQYF. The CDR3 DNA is TGCGCCAGCAGTGAGTTGGCAGGGGGCCTAGGAGAGCAGTACTTC.

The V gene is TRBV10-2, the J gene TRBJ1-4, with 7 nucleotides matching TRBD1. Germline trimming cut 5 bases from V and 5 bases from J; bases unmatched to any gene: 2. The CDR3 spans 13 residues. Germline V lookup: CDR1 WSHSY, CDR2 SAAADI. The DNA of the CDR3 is TGCGCCAGCAGTCGACAGGGCAATGAAAAACTGTTTTTT. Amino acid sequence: CASSRQGNEKLFF.

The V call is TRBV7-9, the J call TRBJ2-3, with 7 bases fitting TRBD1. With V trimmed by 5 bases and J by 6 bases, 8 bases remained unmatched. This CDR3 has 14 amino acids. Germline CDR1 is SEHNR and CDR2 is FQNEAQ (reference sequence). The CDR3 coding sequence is TGTGCCAGCAGCCCAACAGGGGTCGGCGATACGCAGTATTTT. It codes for CASSPTGVGDTQYF.

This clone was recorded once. CDR3 sequence: CASSGQGPGEQFF. Here the CDR3 DNA reads TGTGCCAGCAGTGGTCAGGGCCCCGGGGAGCAGTTCTTC. This chain joins TRBV2 and TRBJ2-1; the D gene is possibly TRBD1 (5 bases). Trimming stripped 4 bases from V and 10 bases from J, with 14 bases between. From germline, CDR1 is SNHLY and CDR2 FYNNEI. The CDR3 has 13 residues. Together with reference TRBV2 and TRBJ2-1, the CDR3 gives the full variable domain: EPEVTQTPSHQVTQMGQEVILRCVPISNHLYFYWYRQILGQKVEFLVSFYNNEISEKSEIFDDQFSVERPDGSNFTLKIRSTKLEDSAMYFCASSGQGPGEQFFGPGTRLTVL.

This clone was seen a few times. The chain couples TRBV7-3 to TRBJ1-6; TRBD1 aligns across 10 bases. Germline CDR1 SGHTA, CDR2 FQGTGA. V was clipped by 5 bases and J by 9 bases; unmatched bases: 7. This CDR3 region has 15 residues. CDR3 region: CASSRSGQGTSPLHF. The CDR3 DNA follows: TGTGCCAGCAGCCGTTCGGGACAGGGGACTTCACCCCTCCACTTT. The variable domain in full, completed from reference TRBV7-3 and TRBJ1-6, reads GAGVSQTPSNKVTEKGKYVELRCDPISGHTALYWYRQSLGQGPEFLIYFQGTGAADDSGLPNDRFFAVRPEGSVSTLKIQRTERGDSAVYLCASSRSGQGTSPLHFGNGTRLTVT.

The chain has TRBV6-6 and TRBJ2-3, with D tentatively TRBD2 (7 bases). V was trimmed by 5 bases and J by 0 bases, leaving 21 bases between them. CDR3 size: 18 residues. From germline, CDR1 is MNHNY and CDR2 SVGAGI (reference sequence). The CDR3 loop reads CASSQRLGGAVSTDTQYF. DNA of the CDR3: TGTGCCAGCAGTCAACGACTGGGGGGGGCCGTTAGCACAGATACGCAGTATTTT.

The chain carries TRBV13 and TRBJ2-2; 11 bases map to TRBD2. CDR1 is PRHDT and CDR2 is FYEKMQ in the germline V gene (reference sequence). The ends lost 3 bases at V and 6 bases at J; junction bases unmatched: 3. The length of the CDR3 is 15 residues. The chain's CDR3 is CASSFLAGGSGELFF. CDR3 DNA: TGTGCCAGCAGCTTTCTAGCGGGAGGCTCCGGGGAGCTGTTTTTT.

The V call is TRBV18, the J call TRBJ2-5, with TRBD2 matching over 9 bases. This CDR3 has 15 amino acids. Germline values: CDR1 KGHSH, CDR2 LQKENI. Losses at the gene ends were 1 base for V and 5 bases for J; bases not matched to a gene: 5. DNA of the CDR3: TGTGCCAGCTCACCACTAGCGGGGGAGTACGAGACCCAGTACTTC. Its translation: CASSPLAGEYETQYF.

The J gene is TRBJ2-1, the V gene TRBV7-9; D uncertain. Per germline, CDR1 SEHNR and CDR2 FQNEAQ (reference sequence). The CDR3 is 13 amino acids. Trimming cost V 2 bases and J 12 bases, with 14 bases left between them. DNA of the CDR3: TGTGCCAGCAGCTTAAGTCCACGCCTAGGGCAGTTCTTC. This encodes CASSLSPRLGQFF.

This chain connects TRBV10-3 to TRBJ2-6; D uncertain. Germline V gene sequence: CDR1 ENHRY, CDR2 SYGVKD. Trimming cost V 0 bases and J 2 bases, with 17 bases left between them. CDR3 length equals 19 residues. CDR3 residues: CAISESSTATVPGANVLTF. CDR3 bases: TGTGCCATCAGTGAGTCTTCAACAGCAACAGTTCCTGGGGCCAACGTCCTGACTTTC.

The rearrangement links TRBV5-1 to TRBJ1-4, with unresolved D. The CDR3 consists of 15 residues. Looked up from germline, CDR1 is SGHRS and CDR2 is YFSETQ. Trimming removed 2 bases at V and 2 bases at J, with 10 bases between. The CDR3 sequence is CASSFTGNTNEKLFF. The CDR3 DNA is TGCGCCAGCAGCTTCACGGGGAATACTAATGAAAAACTGTTTTTT.

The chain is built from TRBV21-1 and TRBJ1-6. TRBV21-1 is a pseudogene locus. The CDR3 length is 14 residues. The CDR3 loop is CASSPDCFHSPLHF. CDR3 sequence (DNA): TGTGCCAGCAGCCCCGACTGCTTCCATTCACCCCTCCACTTT.

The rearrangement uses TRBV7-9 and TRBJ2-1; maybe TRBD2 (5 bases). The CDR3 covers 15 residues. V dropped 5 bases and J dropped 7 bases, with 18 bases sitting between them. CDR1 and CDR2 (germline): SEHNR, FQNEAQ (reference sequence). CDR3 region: CASSHRGPAGNEQFF. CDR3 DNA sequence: TGTGCCAGCAGCCATCGCGGGCCGGCCGGTAATGAGCAGTTCTTC.

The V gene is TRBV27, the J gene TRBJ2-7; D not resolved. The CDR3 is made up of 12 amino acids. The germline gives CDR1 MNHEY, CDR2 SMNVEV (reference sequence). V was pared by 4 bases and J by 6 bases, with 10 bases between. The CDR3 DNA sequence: TGTGCCAGCAGTTCACCGGTCGGCGAGCAGTACTTC. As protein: CASSSPVGEQYF.

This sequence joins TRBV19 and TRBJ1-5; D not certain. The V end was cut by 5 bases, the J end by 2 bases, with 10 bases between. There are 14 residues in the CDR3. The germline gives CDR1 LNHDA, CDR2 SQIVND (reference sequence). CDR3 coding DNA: TGTGCCAGTAGTGGGAGGGATGGCAATCAGCCCCAGCATTTT. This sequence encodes CASSGRDGNQPQHF.

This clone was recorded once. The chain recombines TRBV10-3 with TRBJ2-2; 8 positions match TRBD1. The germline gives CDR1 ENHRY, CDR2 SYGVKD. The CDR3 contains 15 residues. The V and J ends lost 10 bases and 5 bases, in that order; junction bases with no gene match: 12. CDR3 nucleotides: TGTGCCACTAATGGACAGGGAGGTCGGACCGGGGAGCTGTTTTTT. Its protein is CATNGQGGRTGELFF.

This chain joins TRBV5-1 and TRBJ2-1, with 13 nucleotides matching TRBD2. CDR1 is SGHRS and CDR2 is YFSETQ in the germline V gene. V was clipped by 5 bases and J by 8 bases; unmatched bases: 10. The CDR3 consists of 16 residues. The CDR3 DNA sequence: TGCGCCAGCAGACAGGGACTAGCGGGAATCCCTGATGAGCAGTTCTTC. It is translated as CASRQGLAGIPDEQFF.

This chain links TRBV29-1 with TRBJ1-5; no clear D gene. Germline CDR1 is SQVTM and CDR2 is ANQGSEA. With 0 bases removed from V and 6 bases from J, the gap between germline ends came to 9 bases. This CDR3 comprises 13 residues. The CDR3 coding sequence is TGCAGCGTTGAAGATAGCGGTACTCAGCCCCAGCATTTT. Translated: CSVEDSGTQPQHF.

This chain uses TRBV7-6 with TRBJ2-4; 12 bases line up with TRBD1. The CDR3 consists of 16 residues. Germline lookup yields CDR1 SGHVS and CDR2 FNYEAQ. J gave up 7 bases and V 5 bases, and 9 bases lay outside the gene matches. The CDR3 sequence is CASSGSGTGGLNIQYF. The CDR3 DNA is TGTGCCAGCAGCGGATCCGGGACAGGGGGCTTGAACATTCAGTACTTC.

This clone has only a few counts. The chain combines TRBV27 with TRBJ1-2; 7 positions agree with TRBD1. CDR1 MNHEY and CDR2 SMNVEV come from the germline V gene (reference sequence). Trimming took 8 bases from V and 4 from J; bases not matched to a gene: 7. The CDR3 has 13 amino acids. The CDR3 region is CASARQGSYGYTF. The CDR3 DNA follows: TGTGCCAGCGCTAGACAGGGTTCCTATGGCTACACCTTC.

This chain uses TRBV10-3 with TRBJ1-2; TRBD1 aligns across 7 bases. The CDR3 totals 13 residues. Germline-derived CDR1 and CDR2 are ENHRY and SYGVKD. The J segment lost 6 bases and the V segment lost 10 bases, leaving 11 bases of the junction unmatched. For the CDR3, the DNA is TGTGCCACATACCTCAGGGGGGTGGATGGCTACACCTTC. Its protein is CATYLRGVDGYTF.

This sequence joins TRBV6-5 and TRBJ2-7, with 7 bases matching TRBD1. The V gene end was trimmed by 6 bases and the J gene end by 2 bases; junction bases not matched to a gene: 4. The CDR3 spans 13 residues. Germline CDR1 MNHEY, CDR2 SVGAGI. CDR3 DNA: TGTGCCAGCAGCCCGACAGGGACCTACGAGCAGTACTTC. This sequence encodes CASSPTGTYEQYF.

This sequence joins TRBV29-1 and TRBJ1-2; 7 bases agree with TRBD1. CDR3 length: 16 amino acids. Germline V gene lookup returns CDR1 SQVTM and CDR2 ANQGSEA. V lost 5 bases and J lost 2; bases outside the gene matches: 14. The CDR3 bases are TGCAGCGTTCTACAACCTGTATCGACAGGGAACTATGGCTACACCTTC. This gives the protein CSVLQPVSTGNYGYTF.

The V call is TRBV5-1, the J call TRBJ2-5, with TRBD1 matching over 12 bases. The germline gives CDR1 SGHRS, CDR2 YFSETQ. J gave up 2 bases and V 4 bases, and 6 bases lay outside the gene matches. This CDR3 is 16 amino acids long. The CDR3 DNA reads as TGCGCCAGCAGCATGGGGGACAGGGGGCCGCAAGAGACCCAGTACTTC. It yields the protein CASSMGDRGPQETQYF.

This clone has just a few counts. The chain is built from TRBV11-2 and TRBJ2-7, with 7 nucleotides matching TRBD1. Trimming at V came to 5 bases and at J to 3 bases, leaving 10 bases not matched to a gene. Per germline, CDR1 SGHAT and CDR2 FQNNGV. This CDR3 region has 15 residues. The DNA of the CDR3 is TGTGCCAGCAGCGCCACCGGGACAGCGAACTACGAGCAGTACTTC. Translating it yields CASSATGTANYEQYF.

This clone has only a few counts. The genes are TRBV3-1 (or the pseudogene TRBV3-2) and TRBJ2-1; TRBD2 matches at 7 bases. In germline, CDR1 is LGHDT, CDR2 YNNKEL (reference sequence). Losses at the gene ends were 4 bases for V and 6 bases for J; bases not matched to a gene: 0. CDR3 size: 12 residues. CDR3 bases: TGTGCCAGCAGCCCGGGGGGCAATGAGCAGTTCTTC. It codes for CASSPGGNEQFF.

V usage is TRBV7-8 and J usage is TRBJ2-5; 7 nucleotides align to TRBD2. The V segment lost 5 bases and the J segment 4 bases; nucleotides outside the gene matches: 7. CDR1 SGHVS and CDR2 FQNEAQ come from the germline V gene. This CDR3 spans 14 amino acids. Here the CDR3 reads CASSTPGLRETQYF. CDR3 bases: TGTGCCAGCAGCACCCCGGGACTACGAGAGACCCAGTACTTC.

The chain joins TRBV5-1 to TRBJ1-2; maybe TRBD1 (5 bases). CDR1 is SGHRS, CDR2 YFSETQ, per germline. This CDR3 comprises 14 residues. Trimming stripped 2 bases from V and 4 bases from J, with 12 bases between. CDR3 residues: CASSLSQGSYGYTF. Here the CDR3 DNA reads TGCGCCAGCAGCTTAAGCCAGGGATCCTATGGCTACACCTTC. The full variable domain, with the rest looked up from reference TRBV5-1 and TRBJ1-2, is KAGVTQTPRYLIKTRGQQVTLSCSPISGHRSVSWYQQTPGQGLQFLFEYFSETQRNKGNFPGRFSGRQFSNSRSEMNVSTLELGDSALYLCASSLSQGSYGYTFGSGTRLTVV.

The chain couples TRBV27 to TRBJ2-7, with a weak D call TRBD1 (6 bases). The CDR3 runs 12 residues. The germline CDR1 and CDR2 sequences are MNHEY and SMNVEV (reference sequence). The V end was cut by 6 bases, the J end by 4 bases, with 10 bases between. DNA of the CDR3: TGTGCCAGCAGCTCTCAGGGGTACGAGCAGTACTTC. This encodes CASSSQGYEQYF.

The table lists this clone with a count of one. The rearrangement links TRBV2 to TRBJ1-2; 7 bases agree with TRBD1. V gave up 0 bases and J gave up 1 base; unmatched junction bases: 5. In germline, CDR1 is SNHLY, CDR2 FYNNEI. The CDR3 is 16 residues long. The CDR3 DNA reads TGTGCCAGCAGTGAAGCGCTGACAGGGATTAACTATGGCTACACCTTC. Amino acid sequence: CASSEALTGINYGYTF. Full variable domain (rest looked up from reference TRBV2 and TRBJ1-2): EPEVTQTPSHQVTQMGQEVILRCVPISNHLYFYWYRQILGQKVEFLVSFYNNEISEKSEIFDDQFSVERPDGSNFTLKIRSTKLEDSAMYFCASSEALTGINYGYTFGSGTRLTVV.